The 2 T cell receptor beta chains below were found in one sample sequenced in a study of post-analysis software for immune sequencing data (dated by TCRdb to 2015 to 2017). The research as a whole found: Patients showed significantly higher frequencies than controls for a handful of TRBV segments, among them TRBV5-6, TRBV5-1 and TRBV20-1.

Their antigens remain unidentified. Libraries were built with PCR. Data came from an Illumina HiSeq 2500. To reduce PCR and sequencing biases, unique molecular identifiers were built into the TCR beta cDNA libraries. TCRdb reprocessed the public reads (quality trimming at Q25 with fastp, clone calling with MiXCR) and kept in-frame beta chains. For every CDR3 protein sequence, its rows merge into one entry that carries the most common genes and DNA. Present in this sample are about 820,000 distinct CDR3 sequences, approximately 53% of which were seen just once. The leading ten clones occupy approximately 4.5% of the sample. The sequenced sample was blood. Receptor source: a girl aged 10-17 years with multiple sclerosis.

This clonotype was picked up a small number of times. CDR3 sequence reads: CSVEGHLAKNIQYF. The CDR3 coding sequence is TGCAGCGTTGAAGGGCATCTAGCCAAAAACATTCAGTACTTC. The chain joins TRBV29-1 to TRBJ2-4; unclear D gene. The CDR3 covers 14 residues. CDR1 is SQVTM and CDR2 is ANQGSEA in the germline V gene. V was shortened by 1 base and J by 0 bases, with 7 bases between the two germline ends.

The chain couples TRBV7-2 to TRBJ2-1, with 8 bases lining up with TRBD2. V gave up 4 bases and J gave up 1 base; unmatched junction bases: 6. This CDR3 comprises 16 residues. Germline CDR1 reads SGHTA; CDR2 reads FQGNSA. The CDR3 nucleotides are TGTGCCAGCAGCTCGTCGGGACTAGGTTCCTACAATGAGCAGTTCTTC. Translating gives CASSSSGLGSYNEQFF.